These 21 T cell receptor beta chains originate from one sample sequenced in a study of OX40 agonist ivuxolimab in advanced cancers. Only in-frame clones appear in the TCRdb table, and some are missing; sequencing was by immunoSEQ multiplex PCR. This table holds some 67,000 clones, about 91% found once. The sample consisted of CD4+ or CD8+ T cells sorted from blood, taken in a trial of the OX40 agonist ivuxolimab. Every receptor here comes from an adult with an advanced solid tumor such as melanoma, head and neck, liver or kidney cancer.

The chain has TRBV18 and TRBJ2-5; D is perhaps TRBD1 or TRBD2 (5 bases each). This CDR3 is built from 14 residues. Germline CDR1 KGHSH, CDR2 LQKENI. Trimming took 5 bases from V and 4 from J, leaving 14 bases between them. The CDR3 protein is CASSAGTWGETQYF. DNA of the CDR3: TGTGCCAGCTCAGCCGGGACCTGGGGAGAGACCCAGTACTTC.

There are a few counts of this clone. Other DNA variants within this sample encode the same CDR3. V is TRBV2 and J is TRBJ1-5; tentative D call: TRBD1 (5 bases). The V gene's germline CDR1 is SNHLY and CDR2 FYNNEI. Trimming took off 0 bases at V and 5 bases at J, with 8 bases between the two ends. This CDR3 has 14 residues. The CDR3 sequence: CASSEAWGDQPQHF. CDR3 coding DNA: TGTGCCAGCAGTGAAGCCTGGGGGGATCAGCCCCAGCATTTT.

This clone has only one observation. V gene TRBV18 combines with J gene TRBJ2-1; TRBD2 aligns across 9 bases. The germline gives CDR1 KGHSH, CDR2 LQKENI. J was trimmed by 3 bases and V by 3 bases; bases with no gene match: 6. The CDR3 length is 16 residues. CDR3 sequence reads: CASSPLAGSHYNEQFF. In DNA form, the CDR3 reads TGTGCCAGCTCACCTCTAGCGGGGTCCCACTACAATGAGCAGTTCTTC. Looking up the rest from reference TRBV18 and TRBJ2-1 gives the full variable domain: NAGVMQNPRHLVRRRGQEARLRCSPMKGHSHVYWYRQLPEEGLKFMVYLQKENIIDESGMPKERFSAEFPKEGPSILRIQQVVRGDSAAYFCASSPLAGSHYNEQFFGPGTRLTVL.

The chain links TRBV30 to TRBJ2-7, with D tentatively TRBD1 (6 bases). V shed 5 bases and J shed 0 bases, with 8 bases lying between them. The CDR3 spans 12 residues. Germline loops: CDR1 GTSNPN, CDR2 SVGIG (reference sequence). As DNA, the CDR3 is TGTGCCTGGCGGACAGACTCCTACGAGCAGTACTTC. This gives the protein CAWRTDSYEQYF.

This clone has only one observation. This chain joins TRBV5-1 and TRBJ1-2; 12 nucleotides line up with TRBD1. The germline gives CDR1 SGHRS, CDR2 YFSETQ. This CDR3 contains 15 residues. V was clipped by 0 bases and J by 8 bases; unmatched bases: 5. In nucleotides, the CDR3 is TGCGCCAGCAGCTTGGAGGGACAGGGGGCGCAAGGCTACACCTTC. Encoded protein: CASSLEGQGAQGYTF. Full variable domain (rest looked up from reference TRBV5-1 and TRBJ1-2): KAGVTQTPRYLIKTRGQQVTLSCSPISGHRSVSWYQQTPGQGLQFLFEYFSETQRNKGNFPGRFSGRQFSNSRSEMNVSTLELGDSALYLCASSLEGQGAQGYTFGSGTRLTVV.

This rearrangement joins TRBV5-1 to TRBJ1-1; possibly TRBD1 for D (5 bases). V shed 4 bases and J shed 0 bases, with 13 bases lying between them. The CDR3 extends over 15 amino acids. The germline V gene encodes CDR1 SGHRS and CDR2 YFSETQ. The DNA for the CDR3 is TGCGCCAGCAGCCGGGACCGATCTATGAACACTGAAGCTTTCTTT. Protein product: CASSRDRSMNTEAFF.

The CDR3 sequence: CASSLLPGSGGETQYF. CDR3 nucleotides: TGTGCCAGCAGCCTACTACCGGGATCCGGGGGAGAGACCCAGTACTTC. This chain links TRBV11-2 with TRBJ2-5; tentative D call: TRBD2 (6 bases). Trimming removed 5 bases from V and 4 bases from J, with 20 bases in between. In germline, CDR1 is SGHAT, CDR2 FQNNGV. The CDR3 spans 16 residues.

About this clone itself: One end of the junction varies from germline; a read error may be responsible. The rearrangement uses TRBV5-1 and TRBJ1-6; D call uncertain. Germline V gives CDR1 SGHRS, CDR2 YFSETQ. The CDR3 totals 15 residues. CDR3 loop: CASSLDVSYNSPLHF. The CDR3 nucleotides read TGCGCCAGCAGTTTGGACGTCTCCTATAATTCACCCCTCCACTTT. The full variable domain, rest sourced from reference TRBV5-1 and TRBJ1-6, is KAGVTQTPRYLIKTRGQQVTLSCSPISGHRSVSWYQQTPGQGLQFLFEYFSETQRNKGNFPGRFSGRQFSNSRSEMNVSTLELGDSALYLCASSLDVSYNSPLHFGNGTRLTVT.

The DNA of the CDR3 is TGTGCCAGCAGTTCTGCGGCAGTCCCCTTTGGCTACACCTTC. Amino acids: CASSSAAVPFGYTF. The chain couples TRBV27 to TRBJ1-2, with D hard to call. From germline, CDR1 is MNHEY and CDR2 SMNVEV (reference sequence). With 4 bases removed from V and 7 bases from J, the gap between germline ends came to 16 bases. CDR3 length equals 14 residues.

This chain uses TRBV19 with TRBJ2-3; D gene uncertain. V was cut by 5 bases and J by 1 base, with 7 bases left in between. Germline CDR1 reads LNHDA; CDR2 reads SQIVND (reference sequence). The CDR3 is made up of 13 amino acids. As DNA, the CDR3 is TGTGCCAGTAGTCCCACAGGCACAGATACGCAGTATTTT. This encodes CASSPTGTDTQYF.

The chain couples TRBV7-8 to TRBJ2-5; the D gene is possibly TRBD2 (5 bases). With 0 bases removed from V and 2 bases from J, the gap between germline ends came to 10 bases. In germline, CDR1 is SGHVS, CDR2 FQNEAQ. The CDR3 is 15 amino acids. The CDR3 loop is CASSLAHGIQETQYF. CDR3 coding DNA: TGTGCCAGCAGCTTAGCCCACGGGATACAAGAGACCCAGTACTTC.

The V call is TRBV14, the J call TRBJ2-5; D gene uncertain. CDR3 length equals 15 residues. In germline, CDR1 is SGHDN, CDR2 FVKESK. With 0 bases removed from V and 7 bases from J, the gap between germline ends came to 15 bases. The CDR3 DNA reads as TGTGCCAGCAGCCAAGATCTCGGGCTTTCCGTGACCCAGTACTTC. It is translated as CASSQDLGLSVTQYF.

The chain combines TRBV30 with TRBJ1-6; D remains ambiguous. Germline values: CDR1 GTSNPN, CDR2 SVGIG (reference sequence). The CDR3 length is 13 residues. Trimming took off 3 bases at V and 0 bases at J, with 3 bases between the two ends. In DNA, the CDR3 is TGTGCCTGGAGGGGCTCCTATAATTCACCCCTCCACTTT. Translating gives CAWRGSYNSPLHF.

V is TRBV5-5 and J is TRBJ2-5; D perhaps matches TRBD2 (6 bases). The germline gives CDR1 SGHKS, CDR2 YYEKEE (reference sequence). Trimming removed 2 bases from V and 4 bases from J, with 15 bases in between. There are 15 residues in the CDR3. For the CDR3, the DNA is TGTGCCAGCAGCTTAACGGGACTCTTGATAGAGACCCAGTACTTC. Translation: CASSLTGLLIETQYF.

The chain carries TRBV6-6 and TRBJ1-2, with no clear D. V was clipped by 6 bases and J by 3 bases, with 11 bases between them. In germline, CDR1 is MNHNY, CDR2 SVGAGI (reference sequence). The CDR3 is 13 residues long. CDR3 DNA sequence: TGTGCCAGCAGGGAGGGTTTTTACTATGGCTACACCTTC. Translating it yields CASREGFYYGYTF.

The rearrangement uses TRBV5-1 and TRBJ1-6; TRBD1 aligns across 8 bases. V was pared by 0 bases and J by 11 bases, with 7 bases of the junction left unmatched. The CDR3 loop spans 15 amino acids. Germline CDR1 SGHRS, CDR2 YFSETQ. In nucleotides, the CDR3 is TGCGCCAGCAGCTTGGGGACAGGGCAAGATCCACCCCTCCACTTT. Its protein product is CASSLGTGQDPPLHF.

This clone was detected only a few times. This rearrangement joins TRBV5-1 to TRBJ2-1; 11 nucleotides line up with TRBD1. This CDR3 region has 14 residues. CDR1 and CDR2 (germline): SGHRS, YFSETQ. The ends lost 2 bases at V and 9 bases at J; junction bases unmatched: 4. The CDR3, as DNA: TGCGCCAGCAGCTTAGGGACAGGGGGTATTGAGCAGTTCTTC. Its protein is CASSLGTGGIEQFF.

The chain joins TRBV5-8 to TRBJ1-5, with 7 bases fitting TRBD1. V shed 3 bases and J 5 bases; nucleotides not matched to a gene: 5. This CDR3 region has 14 residues. Germline loops: CDR1 SGHTS, CDR2 YDEGEE. In DNA form, the CDR3 reads TGTGCCAGCAGCTCGGGACAGACAGATCAGCCCCAGCATTTT. Its translation: CASSSGQTDQPQHF.

The chain carries TRBV10-3 and TRBJ1-2; TRBD1 matches 8 bases. The V gene's germline CDR1 is ENHRY and CDR2 SYGVKD. Trimming at V came to 8 bases and at J to 7 bases, leaving 9 bases not matched to a gene. The CDR3 runs to 13 residues. The CDR3 bases are TGTGCCATCGTGGGTACGGACAGGGCTGGCTACACCTTC. This encodes CAIVGTDRAGYTF.

The genes are TRBV10-2 and TRBJ1-4; unclear D gene. Germline CDR1 and CDR2: WSHSY and SAAADI. Deletions cut 5 bases from V and 8 bases from J, with 12 bases between. This CDR3 region has 13 residues. CDR3 bases: TGCGCCAGCAGTACTGGGGTTGGGGAAAAACTGTTTTTT. Its protein product is CASSTGVGEKLFF.

This chain uses TRBV6-4 with TRBJ1-5, with D possibly being TRBD1 (5 bases). Germline V gives CDR1 MRHNA, CDR2 SNTAGT. This CDR3 has 12 amino acids. Trimming pared 7 bases from V and 4 bases from J, leaving 8 bases between. This CDR3 reads CASKGYNQPQHF. Written as DNA, the CDR3 is TGTGCCAGCAAGGGGTATAATCAGCCCCAGCATTTT.